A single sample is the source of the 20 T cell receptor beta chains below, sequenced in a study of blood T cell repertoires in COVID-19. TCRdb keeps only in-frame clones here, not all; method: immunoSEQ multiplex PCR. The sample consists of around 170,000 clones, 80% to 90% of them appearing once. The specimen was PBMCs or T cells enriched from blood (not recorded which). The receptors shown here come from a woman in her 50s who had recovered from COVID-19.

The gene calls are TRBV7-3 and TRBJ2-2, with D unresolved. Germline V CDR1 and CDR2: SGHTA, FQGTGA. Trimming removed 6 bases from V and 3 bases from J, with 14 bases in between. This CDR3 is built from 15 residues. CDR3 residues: CASRSRPEDTGELFF. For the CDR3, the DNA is TGTGCCAGCAGGAGCCGACCCGAGGACACCGGGGAGCTGTTTTTT.

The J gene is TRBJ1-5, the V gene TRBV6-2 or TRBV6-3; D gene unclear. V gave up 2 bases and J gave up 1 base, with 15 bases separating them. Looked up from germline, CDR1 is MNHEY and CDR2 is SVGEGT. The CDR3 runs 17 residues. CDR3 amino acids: CASSYRSWEGSNQPQHF. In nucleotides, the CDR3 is TGTGCCAGCAGTTACCGCAGCTGGGAGGGAAGCAATCAGCCCCAGCATTTT.

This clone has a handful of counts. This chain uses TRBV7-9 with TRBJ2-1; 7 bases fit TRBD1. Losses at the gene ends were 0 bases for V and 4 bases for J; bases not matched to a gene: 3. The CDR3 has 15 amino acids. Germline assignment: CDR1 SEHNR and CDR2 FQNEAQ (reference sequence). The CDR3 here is CASSLALGQYNEQFF. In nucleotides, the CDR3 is TGTGCCAGCAGCTTAGCGCTGGGACAGTACAATGAGCAGTTCTTC.

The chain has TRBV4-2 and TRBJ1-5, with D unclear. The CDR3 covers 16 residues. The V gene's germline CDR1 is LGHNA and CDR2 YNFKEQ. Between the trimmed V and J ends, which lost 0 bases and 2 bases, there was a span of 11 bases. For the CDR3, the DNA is TGTGCCAGCAGCCAAGATTCCGGGAGGGGCAATCAGCCCCAGCATTTT. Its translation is CASSQDSGRGNQPQHF.

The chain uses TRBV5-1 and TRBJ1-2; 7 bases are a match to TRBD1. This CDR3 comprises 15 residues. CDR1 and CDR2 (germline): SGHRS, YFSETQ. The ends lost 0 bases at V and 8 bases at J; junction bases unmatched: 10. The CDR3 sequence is CASSLVGQPSEGYTF. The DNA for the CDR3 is TGCGCCAGCAGCTTGGTGGGACAGCCTTCGGAGGGCTACACCTTC. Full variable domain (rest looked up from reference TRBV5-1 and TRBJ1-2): KAGVTQTPRYLIKTRGQQVTLSCSPISGHRSVSWYQQTPGQGLQFLFEYFSETQRNKGNFPGRFSGRQFSNSRSEMNVSTLELGDSALYLCASSLVGQPSEGYTFGSGTRLTVV.

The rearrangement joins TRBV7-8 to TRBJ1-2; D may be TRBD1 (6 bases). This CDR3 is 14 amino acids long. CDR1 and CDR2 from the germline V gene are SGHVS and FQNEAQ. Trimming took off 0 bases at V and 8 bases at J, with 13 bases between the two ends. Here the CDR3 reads CASSLATGRQGYTF. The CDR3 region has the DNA TGTGCCAGCAGCTTAGCGACAGGTCGACAAGGCTACACCTTC.

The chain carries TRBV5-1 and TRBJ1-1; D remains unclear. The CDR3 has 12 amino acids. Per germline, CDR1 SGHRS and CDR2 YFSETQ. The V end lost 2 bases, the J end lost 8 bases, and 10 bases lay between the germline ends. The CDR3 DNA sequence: TGCGCCAGCAGCTTTCCTGGGCCCGAAGCTTTCTTT. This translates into CASSFPGPEAFF.

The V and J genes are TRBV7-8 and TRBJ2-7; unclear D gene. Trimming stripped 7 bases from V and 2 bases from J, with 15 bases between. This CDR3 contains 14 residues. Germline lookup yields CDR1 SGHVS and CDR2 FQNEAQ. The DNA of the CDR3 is TGTGCCAGCACCCGAGCTCGCGGCCCCTACGAGCAGTACTTC. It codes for CASTRARGPYEQYF.

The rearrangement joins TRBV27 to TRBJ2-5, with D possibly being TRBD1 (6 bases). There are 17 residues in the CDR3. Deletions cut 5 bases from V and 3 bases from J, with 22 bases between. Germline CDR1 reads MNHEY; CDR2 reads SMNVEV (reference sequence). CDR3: CASSINRQDASKETQYF. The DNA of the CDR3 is TGTGCCAGCAGTATTAATCGACAGGACGCGAGCAAAGAGACCCAGTACTTC.

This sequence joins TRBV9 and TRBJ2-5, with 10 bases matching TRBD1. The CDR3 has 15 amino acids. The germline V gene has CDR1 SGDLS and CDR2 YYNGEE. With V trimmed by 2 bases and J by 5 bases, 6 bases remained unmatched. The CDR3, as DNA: TGTGCCAGCAGCGTGAGGGACAGGGGTGGGGAGACCCAGTACTTC. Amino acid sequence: CASSVRDRGGETQYF.

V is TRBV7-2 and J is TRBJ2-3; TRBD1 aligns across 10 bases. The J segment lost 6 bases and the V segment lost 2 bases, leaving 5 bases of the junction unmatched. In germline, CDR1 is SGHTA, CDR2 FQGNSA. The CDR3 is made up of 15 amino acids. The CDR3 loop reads CASSLTGQGMDTQYF. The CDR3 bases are TGTGCCAGCAGCTTAACGGGACAGGGGATGGATACGCAGTATTTT.

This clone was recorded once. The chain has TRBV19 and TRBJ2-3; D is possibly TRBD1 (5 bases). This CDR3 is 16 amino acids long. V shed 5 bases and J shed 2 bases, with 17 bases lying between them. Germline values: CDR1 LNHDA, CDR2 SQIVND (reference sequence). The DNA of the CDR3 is TGTGCCAGTAGTCTGGACAACCGGGCAACCACAGATACGCAGTATTTT. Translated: CASSLDNRATTDTQYF.

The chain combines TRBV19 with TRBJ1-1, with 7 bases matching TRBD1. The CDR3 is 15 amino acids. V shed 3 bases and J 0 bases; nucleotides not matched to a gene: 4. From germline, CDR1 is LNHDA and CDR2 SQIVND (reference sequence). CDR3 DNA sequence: TGTGCCAGTAGTATTGGGACAGTGCTGAACACTGAAGCTTTCTTT. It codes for CASSIGTVLNTEAFF.

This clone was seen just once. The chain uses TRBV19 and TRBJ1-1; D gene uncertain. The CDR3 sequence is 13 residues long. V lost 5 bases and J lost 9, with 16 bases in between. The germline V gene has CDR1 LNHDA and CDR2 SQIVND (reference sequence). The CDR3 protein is CASSPRLGSQAFF. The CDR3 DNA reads TGTGCCAGTAGTCCCCGCCTGGGCTCACAAGCTTTCTTT.

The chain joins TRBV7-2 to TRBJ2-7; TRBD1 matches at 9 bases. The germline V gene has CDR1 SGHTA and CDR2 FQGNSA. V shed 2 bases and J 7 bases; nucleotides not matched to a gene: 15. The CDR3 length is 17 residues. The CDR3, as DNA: TGTGCCAGCAGCTTACAAAGCACCGGACAGGGGATGTATGAGCAGTACTTC. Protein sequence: CASSLQSTGQGMYEQYF.

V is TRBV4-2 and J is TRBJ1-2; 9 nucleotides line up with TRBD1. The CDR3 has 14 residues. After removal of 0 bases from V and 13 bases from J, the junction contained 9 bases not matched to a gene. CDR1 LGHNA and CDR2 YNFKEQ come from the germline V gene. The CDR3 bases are TGTGCCAGCAGCCAAGATTCGATGGACAGGGGTACCACCTTC. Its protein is CASSQDSMDRGTTF.

CDR3 in amino acids: CASSQNRRGPGYTF. The CDR3, as DNA: TGCGCCAGCAGCCAAAATAGGAGGGGGCCTGGCTACACCTTC. The chain combines TRBV4-1 with TRBJ1-2; 7 bases agree with TRBD1. This CDR3 spans 14 amino acids. The junction had 7 bases not matched to a gene; V was cut back by 2 bases and J by 7 bases. CDR1 and CDR2 from the germline V gene are MGHRA and YSYEKL.

Written as DNA, the CDR3 is TGTGCCAGCAGCTTTGGACAGTTTAATGAAAAACTGTTTTTT. It specifies CASSFGQFNEKLFF. The J gene is TRBJ1-4, the V gene TRBV3-1 (or the pseudogene TRBV3-2); possibly TRBD1 for D (6 bases). The CDR3 contains 14 residues. The germline V gene has CDR1 LGHDT and CDR2 YNNKEL (reference sequence). The ends were cut back, 5 bases at V and 4 bases at J, with 11 bases in the middle.

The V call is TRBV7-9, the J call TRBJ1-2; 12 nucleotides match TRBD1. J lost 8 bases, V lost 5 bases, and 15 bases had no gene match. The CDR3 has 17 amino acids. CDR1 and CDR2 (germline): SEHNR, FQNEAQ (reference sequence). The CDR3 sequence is CASSLTFGTGGAGGYTF. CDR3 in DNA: TGTGCCAGCAGCCTGACATTCGGGACAGGGGGCGCTGGGGGCTACACCTTC.

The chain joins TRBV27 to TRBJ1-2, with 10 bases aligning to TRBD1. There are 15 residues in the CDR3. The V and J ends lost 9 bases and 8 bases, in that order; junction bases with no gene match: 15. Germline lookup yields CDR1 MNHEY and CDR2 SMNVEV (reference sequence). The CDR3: CASGPIDRGPGGYTF. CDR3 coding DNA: TGTGCCAGTGGGCCTATCGACAGGGGGCCGGGAGGCTACACCTTC.